Here is one TCR beta chain with its context. Its antigen is currently unknown. The germline CDR1 and CDR2 sequences are SQVTM and ANQGSEA. The CDR3 is 15 residues long. This sample was taken from a study of monozygotic twins with inflammatory bowel disease. Points from the study as a whole: Among T cells, the various subtypes were not distinguishable. Patient-specific immunosuppressive treatments may have made repertoires more variable.

The RNA usage for each TCR library was roughly 3.5 ug of total RNA. Via template switching, UMIs carrying a 6-nucleotide sample barcode were introduced. TCRdb re-called the 5' RACE reads and shows each CDR3 protein once, DNA omitted. Its table records 200,000 to 250,000 distinct CDR3 sequences. Sequencing was carried out using blood. This clonotype originated in a human donor with ulcerative colitis or Crohn's disease, or a healthy co-twin of an affected twin (not recorded which). V usage is TRBV29-1 and J usage is TRBJ2-3; the D call from TCRdb, TRBD2, cannot be confirmed without DNA. CDR3 protein: CSVDRLAGGTDTQYF.